This TCR beta chain originates from a study of OX40 agonist ivuxolimab in advanced cancers. About the research overall: The study treated patients with ivuxolimab, an agonistic anti-OX40 (CD134) antibody.

Details on this clone: Its target is unknown.

The table came from immunoSEQ multiplex PCR; TCRdb's copy has only in-frame clones and leaves some out. The sample shows 97,000 or so clones, 90% of them seen only once. The study, taken as a whole, reports: The average count of expanded clones was higher among CD8+ T cells than among CD4+. Clones of CD4+ and CD8+ blood T cells grew by week 6 at doses of 0.1 to 3.0 mg/kg.

Trimming cost V 0 bases and J 4 bases, with 19 bases left between them. The CDR3 has 17 amino acids. Per the germline V gene, CDR1 is SGHRS and CDR2 is YFSETQ. This specimen was CD4+ or CD8+ T cells sorted from blood, taken in a trial of the OX40 agonist ivuxolimab. The sequence was obtained from an adult with an advanced solid tumor such as melanoma, head and neck, liver or kidney cancer. The rearrangement joins TRBV5-1 to TRBJ1-2, with D possibly TRBD1 on 6 matching bases. This CDR3 is CASSLAGARGGSYGYTF. The CDR3 DNA reads as TGCGCCAGCAGCTTGGCCGGGGCCAGGGGTGGTAGCTATGGCTACACCTTC.